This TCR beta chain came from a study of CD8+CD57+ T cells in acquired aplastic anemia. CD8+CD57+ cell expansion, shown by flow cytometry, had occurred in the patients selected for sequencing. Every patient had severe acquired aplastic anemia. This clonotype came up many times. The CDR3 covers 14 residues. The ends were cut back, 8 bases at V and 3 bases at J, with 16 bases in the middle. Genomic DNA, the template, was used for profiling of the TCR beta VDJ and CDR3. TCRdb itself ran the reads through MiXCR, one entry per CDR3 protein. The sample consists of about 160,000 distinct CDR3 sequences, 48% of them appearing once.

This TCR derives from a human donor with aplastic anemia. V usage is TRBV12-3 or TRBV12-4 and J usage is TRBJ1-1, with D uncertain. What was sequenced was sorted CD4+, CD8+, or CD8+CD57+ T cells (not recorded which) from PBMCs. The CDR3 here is CASARSREDTEAFF. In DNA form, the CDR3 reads TGTGCCAGCGCCCGATCTCGGGAGGACACTGAAGCTTTCTTT.